These 12 T cell receptor beta chains originate from one sample sequenced in a study of PD-1 blockade in classical Hodgkin lymphoma (dated by TCRdb to 2020 to 2021). Receptor amplification or capture employed the immunoSEQ multiplex PCR assay. TCRdb retrieved this table from immuneACCESS and kept in-frame rearrangements only. Not all clones are present; in checked studies, unresolved V genes account for under half, and no reason is known for the remainder. Counted in this sample were fewer than 110,000 clones; about 89% of them appeared once. 5% to 7.5% of the sample comes from the top ten. Interpreted using the paper, the time point label stands for: cycle 2 day 1 (C2D1) of nivolumab. Relapse after autologous stem cell transplantation had occurred in all trial patients, and cohorts A, B and C were distinguished by prior brentuximab vedotin exposure. The starting material was peripheral blood mononuclear cells (PBMCs), obtained before the second cycle of nivolumab. The receptors were sampled from a human donor with classical Hodgkin lymphoma.

The CDR3 coding sequence is TGTGCCAGCAGCTTTAAGGGGACGAACACTGAAGCTTTCTTT. It specifies CASSFKGTNTEAFF. This rearrangement joins TRBV11-2 to TRBJ1-1; D perhaps matches TRBD1 (5 bases). V gave up 3 bases and J gave up 1 base, with 9 bases separating them. CDR1 and CDR2 from the germline V gene are SGHAT and FQNNGV. The CDR3 extends over 14 amino acids. Full variable domain (missing parts from reference TRBV11-2 and TRBJ1-1): EAGVAQSPRYKIIEKRQSVAFWCNPISGHATLYWYQQILGQGPKLLIQFQNNGVVDDSQLPKDRFSAERLKGVDSTLKIQPAKLEDSAVYLCASSFKGTNTEAFFGQGTRLTVV.

J is TRBJ2-1 and V is TRBV9; 10 nucleotides line up with TRBD2. Germline V gives CDR1 SGDLS, CDR2 YYNGEE. This CDR3 region has 15 residues. Trimming at V came to 3 bases and at J to 4 bases, leaving 4 bases not matched to a gene. CDR3: CASSAERGGYNEQFF. CDR3 nucleotide sequence: TGTGCCAGCAGCGCGGAGCGGGGGGGGTACAATGAGCAGTTCTTC.

J is TRBJ2-7 and V is TRBV9; the D is unclear. V lost 0 bases, J lost 1 base, and 5 bases lay in between. CDR3 length: 13 residues. The germline V gene encodes CDR1 SGDLS and CDR2 YYNGEE. CDR3 in amino acids: CASSVGESYEQYF. CDR3 bases: TGTGCCAGCAGCGTAGGGGAATCCTACGAGCAGTACTTC.

The chain is built from TRBV10-2 and TRBJ2-3; 8 nucleotides line up with TRBD2. CDR3 length equals 16 residues. Germline loops: CDR1 WSHSY, CDR2 SAAADI. Trimming took 3 bases from V and 4 from J; bases not matched to a gene: 9. CDR3 coding DNA: TGCGCCAGCAGTGAAAGAGTTGCGGGGGGTTCAGATACGCAGTATTTT. Its translation is CASSERVAGGSDTQYF.

The chain has TRBV29-1 and TRBJ1-1, with D possibly being TRBD1 (5 bases). CDR1 SQVTM and CDR2 ANQGSEA come from the germline V gene. The length of the CDR3 is 14 residues. V lost 6 bases, J lost 5 bases, and 19 bases lay in between. CDR3 sequence (DNA): TGCAGCGTGGGGACGGCGAGTTCGCGTACTGAAGCTTTCTTT. Residues: CSVGTASSRTEAFF.

The V gene is TRBV10-1, the J gene TRBJ1-1; unclear D gene. Germline CDR1 reads WNHNN; CDR2 reads SYGVQD (reference sequence). CDR3 length equals 15 residues. The V and J ends lost 1 base and 1 base respectively, with 10 bases between them. CDR3 nucleotides: TGCGCCAGCAGTGAGTACGAACTGGGGAACACTGAAGCTTTCTTT. As protein: CASSEYELGNTEAFF.

The chain joins TRBV19 to TRBJ1-2; TRBD1 matches 11 bases. V shed 5 bases, J shed 8 bases, and the junction held 10 bases outside the gene matches. This CDR3 has 15 amino acids. Germline V CDR1 and CDR2: LNHDA, SQIVND (reference sequence). CDR3 residues: CASSGTGQGAGGYTF. In nucleotides, the CDR3 is TGTGCCAGTAGTGGGACAGGACAGGGGGCCGGGGGCTACACCTTC.

This clone occurred a few times. This sequence joins TRBV25-1 and TRBJ2-2; no clear D. Between the trimmed V and J ends, which lost 4 bases and 4 bases, there was a span of 10 bases. Germline CDR1 is MGHDK and CDR2 is SYGVNS. The CDR3 contains 14 residues. CDR3 protein: CASSVEYGTGELFF. DNA for the CDR3: TGTGCCAGCAGTGTTGAATACGGCACCGGGGAGCTGTTTTTT.

J is TRBJ2-7 and V is TRBV11-2; 9 bases match TRBD1. CDR1 and CDR2 (germline): SGHAT, FQNNGV. This CDR3 region has 15 residues. Trimming at V came to 5 bases and at J to 4 bases, leaving 9 bases not matched to a gene. The CDR3 loop reads CASSPISGQGYEQYF. The CDR3 DNA reads as TGTGCCAGCAGCCCCATAAGTGGACAGGGGTACGAGCAGTACTTC.

This clone was counted between two and nine times. The chain carries TRBV23-1 and TRBJ1-6, with D possibly being TRBD1 (5 bases). TRBV23-1 has ORF status, its function being uncertain. This CDR3 region has 14 residues. V lost 3 bases and J 10 bases, leaving 13 bases between the germline ends. DNA for the CDR3: TGCGCCAGCAGTCAGGGCCAGGGTTGCTCACCCCTCCACTTT. Encoded protein: CASSQGQGCSPLHF.

The V call is TRBV30, the J call TRBJ1-4, with D unclear. Looked up from germline, CDR1 is GTSNPN and CDR2 is SVGIG (reference sequence). The CDR3 has 12 amino acids. V was trimmed by 7 bases and J by 7 bases, leaving 13 bases between them. The CDR3 DNA reads as TGTGCCTACTCGGTACATTTTGAAAAACTGTTTTTT. Its translation: CAYSVHFEKLFF.

This clone has just a few counts. The J gene is TRBJ1-2, the V gene TRBV7-3; TRBD1 might be the D (6 bases). The CDR3 is 16 amino acids. V was pared by 4 bases and J by 4 bases, with 19 bases between. The germline V gene has CDR1 SGHTA and CDR2 FQGTGA. This CDR3 is CASSWPQQGRSYGYTF. CDR3 nucleotide sequence: TGTGCCAGCAGCTGGCCCCAACAGGGTAGGAGCTATGGCTACACCTTC. The full variable domain, in which reference TRBV7-3 and TRBJ1-2 provide the parts outside the CDR3, is GAGVSQTPSNKVTEKGKYVELRCDPISGHTALYWYRQSLGQGPEFLIYFQGTGAADDSGLPNDRFFAVRPEGSVSTLKIQRTERGDSAVYLCASSWPQQGRSYGYTFGSGTRLTVV.